These 16 T cell receptor beta chains were all obtained from the same sample, sequenced in a study of T cells in Graves' hyperthyroidism and ophthalmopathy. The investigators amplified TCR beta CDR3 regions from RNA transcripts. During a first-round RT-PCR of the TCR CDR3, the HTBI primer set was used. TCRdb ran MiXCR on the multiplex PCR reads and lists one entry per CDR3 protein. Among approximately 620,000 distinct CDR3 sequences listed, roughly 13% were seen once. Sequencing was carried out using blood. The source of these receptors is a woman aged 25-40 years with Graves' hyperthyroidism that later progressed to Graves' ophthalmopathy.

This clonotype is a singleton in its sample. The chain recombines TRBV20-1 with TRBJ2-5; D gene ambiguous. Germline V gives CDR1 DFQATT, CDR2 SNEGSKA (reference sequence). The CDR3 totals 15 residues. V lost 4 bases and J lost 0, with 15 bases in between. The chain's CDR3 is CSATDYQWYQETQYF. CDR3 bases: TGCAGTGCTACGGATTATCAATGGTACCAAGAGACCCAGTACTTC.

Ten or more counts support this clonotype. The chain uses TRBV6-1 and TRBJ1-1; 7 bases fit TRBD1. Germline V gene data show CDR1 as MNHNS and CDR2 as SASEGT. The CDR3 spans 14 residues. The trim removed 3 bases at V and 6 bases at J, leaving 7 bases unmatched. CDR3 bases: TGTGCCAGCAGTGAGGATACAGGGGTCTCTGAAGCTTTCTTT. Translating gives CASSEDTGVSEAFF.

This clonotype was detected a few times. The rearrangement links TRBV6-2 or TRBV6-3 to TRBJ1-5; D call uncertain. Trimming pared 0 bases from V and 1 base from J, leaving 10 bases between. CDR3 length: 16 residues. Germline V lookup: CDR1 MNHEY, CDR2 SVGEGT. The CDR3 sequence is CASSYSPGVSNQPQHF. The DNA for the CDR3 is TGTGCCAGCAGTTACTCCCCCGGGGTAAGCAATCAGCCCCAGCATTTT.

This clonotype was detected many times. This CDR3 reads CAGRLSGNEQFF. DNA for the CDR3: TGTGCCGGAAGATTAAGTGGCAATGAGCAGTTCTTC. The chain employs TRBV30 and TRBJ2-1; D is uncertain. The CDR3 is made up of 12 amino acids. CDR1 is GTSNPN and CDR2 is SVGIG in the germline V gene (reference sequence). V was clipped by 8 bases and J by 6 bases, with 14 bases between them.

This clonotype was seen repeatedly, ten times or more. The chain carries TRBV28 and TRBJ2-7; 8 bases fit TRBD1. Germline V gene lookup returns CDR1 MDHEN and CDR2 SYDVKM. V lost 3 bases and J lost 5; bases outside the gene matches: 12. The CDR3 contains 16 residues. DNA of the CDR3: TGTGCCAGCAGTTTGTCCGGACAGGGAGAAGAGCACGAGCAGTACTTC. Translating gives CASSLSGQGEEHEQYF.

The table lists this clonotype with many counts. CDR3 sequence: CASTRSGTEAFF. The DNA for the CDR3 is TGTGCCAGCACCAGGTCGGGCACTGAAGCTTTCTTT. The chain uses TRBV12-3 or TRBV12-4 and TRBJ1-1; D is unclear. The germline V and J ends were trimmed by 7 bases and 4 bases, with 10 bases remaining between them. The CDR3 loop spans 12 amino acids.

Ten or more counts support this clonotype. The chain is built from TRBV10-3 and TRBJ1-4, with a tentative D call TRBD1 (5 bases). CDR1 and CDR2 from the germline V gene are ENHRY and SYGVKD. This CDR3 comprises 12 residues. V was trimmed by 6 bases and J by 11 bases, leaving 13 bases between them. The CDR3 bases are TGTGCCATCAGCACGACAGACAAGAAACTGTTTTTT. Translated: CAISTTDKKLFF.

This clonotype was seen ten or more times. V usage is TRBV4-1 and J usage is TRBJ2-2, with 9 bases fitting TRBD2. CDR1 is MGHRA, CDR2 YSYEKL, per germline. The CDR3 spans 17 residues. The V and J ends lost 0 bases and 4 bases, in that order; junction bases with no gene match: 6. This CDR3 is CASSQEMASGTTGELFF. In DNA form, the CDR3 reads TGCGCCAGCAGCCAAGAAATGGCTAGCGGGACCACCGGGGAGCTGTTTTTT.

This clonotype was seen many times. The chain couples TRBV28 to TRBJ1-2, with 7 positions matching TRBD1. Trimming at V came to 6 bases and at J to 6 bases, leaving 13 bases not matched to a gene. The CDR3 sequence is 15 residues long. Per the germline V gene, CDR1 is MDHEN and CDR2 is SYDVKM. CDR3 in amino acids: CASRTGQVVFDGYTF. CDR3 bases: TGTGCCAGCAGGACTGGACAGGTCGTATTTGATGGCTACACCTTC.

This clonotype was counted a few times. V gene TRBV4-1 combines with J gene TRBJ2-2; no firm D call. The germline CDR1 and CDR2 sequences are MGHRA and YSYEKL. Trimming shortened V by 0 bases and J by 6 bases, and 8 bases separated the two germline ends. The CDR3 has 14 residues. The CDR3 DNA reads TGCGCCAGCAGCCAAGATCCGGGCGCCGGGGAGCTGTTTTTT. Its protein product is CASSQDPGAGELFF.

This clonotype was counted ten times or more. The chain combines TRBV20-1 with TRBJ2-2; TRBD1 aligns across 8 bases. Trimming removed 5 bases from V and 2 bases from J; junction bases left unmatched: 4. Per the germline V gene, CDR1 is DFQATT and CDR2 is SNEGSKA (reference sequence). The CDR3 length is 14 residues. The CDR3 DNA sequence: TGCAGTGCTCCTGGACAGGGCAACACCGGGGAGCTGTTTTTT. Translating gives CSAPGQGNTGELFF.

This clonotype was counted ten times or more. CDR3 amino acids: CSAPGAGEETQYF. CDR3 coding DNA: TGCAGTGCTCCGGGCGCTGGCGAAGAGACCCAGTACTTC. This chain connects TRBV20-1 to TRBJ2-5; D remains unclear. This CDR3 has 13 amino acids. The germline V gene encodes CDR1 DFQATT and CDR2 SNEGSKA (reference sequence). Trimming removed 5 bases from V and 3 bases from J, with 13 bases in between.

This clonotype was seen many times. This chain uses TRBV29-1 with TRBJ1-2; 7 positions agree with TRBD1. The CDR3 covers 13 residues. Germline CDR1 is SQVTM and CDR2 is ANQGSEA. Losses at the gene ends were 7 bases for V and 3 bases for J; bases not matched to a gene: 8. The CDR3 sequence is CSARDRAHYGYTF. In DNA form, the CDR3 reads TGCAGCGCCAGAGACAGGGCTCACTATGGCTACACCTTC.

This clonotype was counted ten times or more. This chain uses TRBV2 with TRBJ2-3; D may correspond to TRBD1 or TRBD2 (5 bases each). V lost 2 bases and J 4 bases, leaving 13 bases between the germline ends. This CDR3 has 15 amino acids. CDR1 and CDR2 (germline): SNHLY, FYNNEI. CDR3 sequence reads: CASSEQGESPDTQYF. The CDR3 DNA reads TGTGCCAGCAGTGAACAGGGAGAGAGCCCAGATACGCAGTATTTT.

V gene TRBV9 combines with J gene TRBJ2-7; D is unclear. There are 15 residues in the CDR3. Germline-derived CDR1 and CDR2 are SGDLS and YYNGEE. Trimming shortened V by 0 bases and J by 7 bases, and 17 bases separated the two germline ends. The CDR3 spells CASSVDGTRGLEQYF. The CDR3 bases are TGTGCCAGCAGCGTAGACGGCACACGTGGGTTGGAGCAGTACTTC.

In this sample, this clonotype turned up many times. The genes are TRBV28 and TRBJ2-3, with TRBD2 matching 7 bases. The CDR3 consists of 17 residues. Trimming took 4 bases from V and 4 from J; bases not matched to a gene: 14. Germline V gene lookup returns CDR1 MDHEN and CDR2 SYDVKM. CDR3 protein: CASSSPRLAGLADTQYF. The CDR3 nucleotides read TGTGCCAGCAGTTCTCCGAGACTAGCAGGGTTGGCAGATACGCAGTATTTT.